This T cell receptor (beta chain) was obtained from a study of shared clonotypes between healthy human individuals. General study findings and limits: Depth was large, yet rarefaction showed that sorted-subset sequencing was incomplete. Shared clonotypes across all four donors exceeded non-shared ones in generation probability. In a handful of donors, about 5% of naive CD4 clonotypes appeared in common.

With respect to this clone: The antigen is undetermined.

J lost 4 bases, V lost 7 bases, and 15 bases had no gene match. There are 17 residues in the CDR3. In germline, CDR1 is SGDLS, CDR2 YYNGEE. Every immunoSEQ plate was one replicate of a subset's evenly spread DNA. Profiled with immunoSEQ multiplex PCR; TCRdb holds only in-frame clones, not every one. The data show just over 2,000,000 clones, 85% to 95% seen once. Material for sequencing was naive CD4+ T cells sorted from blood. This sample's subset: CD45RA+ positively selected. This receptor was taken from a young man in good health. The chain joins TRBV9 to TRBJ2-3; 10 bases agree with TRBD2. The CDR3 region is CASASLNSGGISDTQYF. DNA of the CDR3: TGTGCCAGCGCCTCACTTAATAGCGGGGGGATCTCAGATACGCAGTATTTT.